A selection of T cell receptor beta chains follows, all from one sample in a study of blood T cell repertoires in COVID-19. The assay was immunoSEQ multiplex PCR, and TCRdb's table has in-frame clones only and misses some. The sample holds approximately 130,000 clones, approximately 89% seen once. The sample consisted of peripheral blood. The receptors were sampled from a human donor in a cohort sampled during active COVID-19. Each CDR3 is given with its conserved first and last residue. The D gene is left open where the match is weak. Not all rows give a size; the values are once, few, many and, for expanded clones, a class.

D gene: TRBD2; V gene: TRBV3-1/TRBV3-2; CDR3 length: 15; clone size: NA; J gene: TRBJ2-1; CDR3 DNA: TGTGCCAGCAGCTTGCAGCGGGGGGGCCTGAATGAGCAGTTCTTC; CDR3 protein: CASSLQRGGLNEQFF
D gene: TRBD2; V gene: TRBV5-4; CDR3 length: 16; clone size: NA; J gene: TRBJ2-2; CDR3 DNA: TGTGCCAGCAGTTTTGGTCTAGCGGGAAACACCGGGGAGCTGTTTTTT; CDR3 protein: CASSFGLAGNTGELFF
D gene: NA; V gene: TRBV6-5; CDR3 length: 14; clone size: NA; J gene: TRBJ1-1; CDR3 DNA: TGTGCCAGCCGGCTGACAGGACTGAACACTGAAGCTTTCTTT; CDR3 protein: CASRLTGLNTEAFF
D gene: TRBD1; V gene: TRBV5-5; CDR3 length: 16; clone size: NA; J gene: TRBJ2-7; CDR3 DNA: TGTGCCAGCAGCAAAGTCACCGGGACAGGGGGTCTCGAGCAGTACTTC; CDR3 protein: CASSKVTGTGGLEQYF
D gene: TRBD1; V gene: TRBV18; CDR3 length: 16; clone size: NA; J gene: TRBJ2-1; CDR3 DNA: TGTGCCAGCTCGCAACTGCAGGGGGCCTCCTACAATGAGCAGTTCTTC; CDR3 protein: CASSQLQGASYNEQFF
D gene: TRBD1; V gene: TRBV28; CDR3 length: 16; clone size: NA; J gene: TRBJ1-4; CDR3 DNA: TGTGCCAGCAGTGCGGCCGAGGGACAGGGGGCTTTAAAACTGTTTTTT; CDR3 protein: CASSAAEGQGALKLFF
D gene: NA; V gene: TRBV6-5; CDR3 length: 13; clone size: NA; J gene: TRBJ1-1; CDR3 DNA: TGTGCCAGCAGAGACTGGCGGGGCACTGAAGCTTTCTTT; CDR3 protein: CASRDWRGTEAFF
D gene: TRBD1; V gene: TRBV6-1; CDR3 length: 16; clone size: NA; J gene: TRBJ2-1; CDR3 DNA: TGTGCCAGCAGTGATAAAACAGGGGTGAGCAGGGATGAGCAGTTCTTC; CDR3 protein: CASSDKTGVSRDEQFF
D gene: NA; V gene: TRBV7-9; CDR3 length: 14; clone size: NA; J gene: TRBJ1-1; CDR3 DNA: TGTGCCAGCAGCTTAACAGGTATGAACACTGAAGCTTTCTTT; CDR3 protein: CASSLTGMNTEAFF
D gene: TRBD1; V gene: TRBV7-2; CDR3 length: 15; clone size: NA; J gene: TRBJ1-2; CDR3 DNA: TGTGCCAGCAGCCCGGGGACAGGGATGGTGCTTGAAGACACCTTC; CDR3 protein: CASSPGTGMVLEDTF
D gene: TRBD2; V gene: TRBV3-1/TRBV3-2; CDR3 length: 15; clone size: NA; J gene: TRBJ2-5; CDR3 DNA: TGTGCCAGCAGTCCAGGACTAGACCCGTCAGAGACCCAGTACTTC; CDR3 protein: CASSPGLDPSETQYF
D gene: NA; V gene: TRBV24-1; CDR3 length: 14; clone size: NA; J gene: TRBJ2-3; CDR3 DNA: TGTGCCACCAGTGTCGGGACTGGCACAGATACGCAGTATTTT; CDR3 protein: CATSVGTGTDTQYF
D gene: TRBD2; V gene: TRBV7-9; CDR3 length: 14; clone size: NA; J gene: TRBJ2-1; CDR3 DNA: TGTGCCAGCAGCCCCGGACTAGCGGACAATGAGCAGTTCTTC; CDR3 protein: CASSPGLADNEQFF
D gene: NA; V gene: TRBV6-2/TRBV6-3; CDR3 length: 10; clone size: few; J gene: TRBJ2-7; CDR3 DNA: TGTGCCAGCAGTCGGTACGAGCAGTACTTC; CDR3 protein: CASSRYEQYF
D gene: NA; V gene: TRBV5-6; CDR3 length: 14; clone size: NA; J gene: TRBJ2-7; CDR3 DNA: TGTGCCAGCAGCTTATCGGACACTGCTCGGGAGCAGTACTTC; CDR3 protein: CASSLSDTAREQYF
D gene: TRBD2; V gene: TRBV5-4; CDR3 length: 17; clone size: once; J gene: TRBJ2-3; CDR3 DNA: TGTGCCAGCAGCTTTCAGGGTCGGCGGGGGAGGGCGGATACGCAGTATTTT; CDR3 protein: CASSFQGRRGRADTQYF
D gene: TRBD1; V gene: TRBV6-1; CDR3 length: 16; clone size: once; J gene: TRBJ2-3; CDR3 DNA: TGTGCCAGCAGTGGGCCGCGACAGGGAGCGTCGGATACGCAGTATTTT; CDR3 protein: CASSGPRQGASDTQYF
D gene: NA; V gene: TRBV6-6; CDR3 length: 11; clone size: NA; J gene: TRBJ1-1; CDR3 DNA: TGTGCCAGCAGAGGGGTGACTGAAGCTTTCTTT; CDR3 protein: CASRGVTEAFF
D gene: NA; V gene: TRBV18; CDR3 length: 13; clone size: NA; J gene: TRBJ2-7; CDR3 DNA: TGTGCCAGCTCTCCCAGGGGCGGGCACGAGCAGTACTTC; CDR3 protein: CASSPRGGHEQYF
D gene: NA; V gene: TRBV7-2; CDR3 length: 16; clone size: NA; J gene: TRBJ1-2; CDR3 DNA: TGTGCCAGCAGCTTAGATGGCGGGGGGTCCGCCTATGGCTACACCTTC; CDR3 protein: CASSLDGGGSAYGYTF
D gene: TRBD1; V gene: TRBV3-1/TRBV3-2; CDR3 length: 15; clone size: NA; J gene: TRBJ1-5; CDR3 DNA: TGTGCCAGCAGCCCGACCTGGGACAGCGGTCAGCCCCAGCATTTT; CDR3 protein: CASSPTWDSGQPQHF
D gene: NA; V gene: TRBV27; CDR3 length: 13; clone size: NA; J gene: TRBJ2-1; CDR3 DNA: TGTGCCAGCAGTTTCCCCCCTTACAATGAGCAGTTCTTC; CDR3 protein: CASSFPPYNEQFF
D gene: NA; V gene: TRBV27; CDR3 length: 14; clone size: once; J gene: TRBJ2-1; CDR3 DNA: TGTGCCAGCAGGACAGGCAGCTCCTACAATGAGCAGTTCTTC; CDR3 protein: CASRTGSSYNEQFF